This TCR beta chain was observed in a study of cytomegalovirus exposure and HLA in healthy donors. Notes on the study in general: Presence/absence results assume similar sequencing depth per donor, which may not hold.

PCR employed 60 Vbeta and 13 Jbeta primers. As handled by the study authors: A follow-up analysis tallied tens of millions of unique TCR beta chains, about 11 million shared. Using immunoSEQ multiplex PCR, the repertoire was profiled, and TCRdb retains in-frame clones only, with some absent. The V and J calls and clone size were taken over from that table, and D and trimming were inferred from the DNA. The sample lists some 160,000 clones; 65% to 85% were seen once. The sample holds a few counts of this clone. Its antigen is as yet unknown. CDR3 length: 14 amino acids. The V end was cut by 3 bases, the J end by 2 bases, with 11 bases between. CDR1 is SGHAT, CDR2 FQNNGV, per germline.

This TCR was sampled from a man aged 45-60 years in good health and CMV-seropositive. Sequencing was carried out using PBMCs. The gene calls are TRBV11-2 and TRBJ2-7; D perhaps matches TRBD2 (6 bases). CDR3 loop: CASSLGIAAYEQYF. In DNA, the CDR3 is TGTGCCAGCAGCTTGGGGATAGCGGCCTACGAGCAGTACTTC.